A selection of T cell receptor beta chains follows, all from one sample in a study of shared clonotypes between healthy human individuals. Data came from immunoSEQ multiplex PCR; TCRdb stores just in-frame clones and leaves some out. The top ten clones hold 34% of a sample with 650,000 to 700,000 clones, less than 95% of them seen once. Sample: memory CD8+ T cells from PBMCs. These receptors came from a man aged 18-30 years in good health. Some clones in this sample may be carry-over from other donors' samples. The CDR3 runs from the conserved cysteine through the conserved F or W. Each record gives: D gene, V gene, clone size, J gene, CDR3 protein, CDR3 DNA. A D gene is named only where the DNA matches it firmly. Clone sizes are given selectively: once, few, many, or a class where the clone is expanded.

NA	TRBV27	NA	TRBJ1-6	CASREDSNSPLHF	TGTGCCAGCAGGGAGGACAGTAATTCACCCCTCCACTTT
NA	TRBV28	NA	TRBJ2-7	CASSTLTGYEQYF	TGTGCCAGCAGTACTCTAACAGGGTACGAGCAGTACTTC
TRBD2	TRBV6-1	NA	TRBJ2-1	CASTPGLAVYNEQFF	TGTGCCAGCACCCCCGGACTAGCGGTCTACAATGAGCAGTTCTTC
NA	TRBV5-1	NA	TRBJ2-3	CASSLIVEGLGDTQYF	TGCGCCAGCAGCTTAATAGTCGAGGGCCTGGGGGATACGCAGTATTTT
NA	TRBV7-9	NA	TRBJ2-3	CASSLVQGTDTQYF	TGTGCCAGCAGCTTAGTTCAGGGCACAGATACGCAGTATTTT
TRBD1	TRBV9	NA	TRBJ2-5	CASSVEGTGGVTQYF	TGTGCCAGCAGCGTAGAAGGGACAGGGGGTGTGACCCAGTACTTC
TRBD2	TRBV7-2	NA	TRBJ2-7	CASSSAGTSYYEQYF	TGTGCCAGCAGCTCGGCCGGGACTAGTTACTACGAGCAGTACTTC
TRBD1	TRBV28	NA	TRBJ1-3	CASSPGTGSGNTIYF	TGTGCCAGCAGTCCTGGGACAGGCTCTGGAAACACCATATATTTT
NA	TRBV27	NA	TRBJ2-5	CASSFRETQYF	TGTGCCAGCAGTTTCAGGGAGACCCAGTACTTC
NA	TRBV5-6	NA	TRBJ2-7	CASSLVPFEQYF	TGTGCCAGCAGCTTGGTTCCTTTCGAGCAGTACTTC
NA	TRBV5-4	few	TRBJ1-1	CASSFSSGAPVAFF	TGTGCCAGCAGCTTTTCCTCAGGGGCCCCCGTAGCTTTCTTT
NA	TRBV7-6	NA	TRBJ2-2	CASRLGGELFF	TGTGCCAGCAGACTCGGCGGGGAGCTGTTTTTT
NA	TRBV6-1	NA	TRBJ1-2	CASSQDDGYTF	TGTGCCAGCAGCCAGGATGATGGCTACACCTTC
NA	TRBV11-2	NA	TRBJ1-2	CASSLGSGGYTF	TGTGCCAGCAGCTTGGGGAGCGGTGGCTACACCTTC
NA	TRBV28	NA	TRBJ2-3	CASSFASVESTDTQYF	TGTGCCAGCAGTTTCGCTAGTGTGGAGAGCACAGATACGCAGTATTTT
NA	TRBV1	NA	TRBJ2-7	CTSSQDRLARYEQYF	TGCACCAGCAGCCAAGATCGACTAGCGAGATACGAGCAGTACTTC
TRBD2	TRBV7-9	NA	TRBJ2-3	CASSQGTSGIRVDTQYF	TGTGCCAGCAGCCAAGGGACTAGCGGGATACGAGTAGATACGCAGTATTTT
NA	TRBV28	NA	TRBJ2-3	CASSLKGLYTDTQYF	TGTGCCAGCAGCCTGAAAGGACTCTACACAGATACGCAGTATTTT
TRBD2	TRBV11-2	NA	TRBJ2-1	CASSIKLPGLANNEQFF	TGTGCCAGCAGCATCAAACTCCCGGGACTAGCAAACAATGAGCAGTTCTTC
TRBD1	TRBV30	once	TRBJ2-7	CAWKTGAAYEQYF	TGTGCCTGGAAGACAGGGGCAGCCTACGAGCAGTACTTC
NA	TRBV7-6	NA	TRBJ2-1	CASSLRTVSSYNEQFF	TGTGCCAGCAGCTTAAGGACCGTGAGCTCCTACAATGAGCAGTTCTTC
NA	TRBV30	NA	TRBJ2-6	CAWSLGSGANVLTF	TGTGCCTGGAGTTTGGGATCCGGGGCCAACGTCCTGACTTTC
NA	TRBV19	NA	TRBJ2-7	CASSIGAAHEQYF	TGTGCCAGTAGTATAGGGGCCGCCCACGAGCAGTACTTC
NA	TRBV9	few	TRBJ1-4	CASSVGDGGEKLFF	TGTGCCAGCAGCGTAGGGGACGGCGGTGAAAAACTGTTTTTT
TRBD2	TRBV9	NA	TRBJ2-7	CASSPTGLSYEQYF	TGTGCCAGCAGCCCAACGGGACTATCTTACGAGCAGTACTTC
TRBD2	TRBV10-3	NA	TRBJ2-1	CAAGDNEQFF	TGTGCCGCGGGGGACAATGAGCAGTTCTTC
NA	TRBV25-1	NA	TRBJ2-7	CASRAWGQKYEQYF	TGTGCCAGTCGGGCCTGGGGGCAGAAATACGAGCAGTACTTC
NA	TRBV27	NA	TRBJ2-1	CASSLWRVGGNEQFF	TGTGCCAGCAGTTTATGGCGGGTGGGGGGTAATGAGCAGTTCTTC
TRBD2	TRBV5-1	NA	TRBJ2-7	CASSLTGGGGNEQYF	TGCGCCAGCAGCCTCACCGGGGGGGGAGGGAACGAGCAGTACTTC
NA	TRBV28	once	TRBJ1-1	CASSLAGGDTEAFF	TGTGCCAGCAGTTTAGCGGGGGGGGACACTGAAGCTTTCTTT
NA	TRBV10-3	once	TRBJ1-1	CAINRQTNTEAFF	TGTGCCATCAACAGACAGACGAACACTGAAGCTTTCTTT
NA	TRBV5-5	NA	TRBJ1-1	CASSPWLNTEAFF	TGTGCCAGCAGCCCGTGGTTGAACACTGAAGCTTTCTTT
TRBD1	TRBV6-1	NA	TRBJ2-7	CASHGQGISYEQYF	TGTGCCAGCCATGGACAGGGGATTTCCTACGAGCAGTACTTC
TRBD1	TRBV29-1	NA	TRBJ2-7	CSVPGQLGYEQYF	TGCAGCGTTCCGGGACAGCTGGGCTACGAGCAGTACTTC
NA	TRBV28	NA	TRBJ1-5	CASSHPRRGLGNQPQHF	TGTGCCAGCAGTCATCCTCGGCGGGGGTTGGGCAATCAGCCCCAGCATTTT
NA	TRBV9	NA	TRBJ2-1	CASSPHRSRNEQFF	TGTGCCAGCAGCCCCCACCGCTCTAGAAATGAGCAGTTCTTC
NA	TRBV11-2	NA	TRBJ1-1	CASSLGKNTEAFF	TGTGCCAGCAGCCTCGGGAAGAACACTGAAGCTTTCTTT
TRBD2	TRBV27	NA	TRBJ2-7	CASGNDGGVREQYF	TGTGCCAGCGGAAATGATGGGGGGGTAAGGGAGCAGTACTTC
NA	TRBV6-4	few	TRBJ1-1	CASTAIGMNTEAFF	TGTGCCAGCACCGCGATAGGGATGAACACTGAAGCTTTCTTT